Ten or more counts support the clone carrying this T cell receptor (beta chain). Its target is not known. These data belong to a study of early T cells in non-severe SARS-CoV-2 infection. Background on the study: RNA in bulk from unsorted whole blood was sequenced, and chains were unpaired.

The germline CDR1 and CDR2 sequences are ENHRY and SYGVKD. This CDR3 has 13 residues. Trimming took 10 bases from V and 6 from J; bases not matched to a gene: 4. Study conclusions and caveats: Comparison of clonotypes with VDJdb favored anti-spike CD8 responses while missing private and CD4 specificities.

Unique molecular identifiers were added to individual cDNA molecules. Using its own MiXCR run on the 5' RACE reads, TCRdb lists one record per CDR3 protein. Of fewer than 30,000 distinct CDR3 sequences in the sample, approximately 4% were seen once. The TCR was taken from an adult who was a healthcare worker with PCR-confirmed SARS-CoV-2 infection or an uninfected control (not recorded which). Sequencing was performed on whole blood. V and J are TRBV10-3 and TRBJ1-6, with 9 bases identical to TRBD1. CDR3 in amino acids: CATTGQGNSPLHF. The CDR3 nucleotides read TGTGCCACAACGGGACAGGGTAATTCACCCCTCCACTTT.